This TCR beta chain is drawn from a study of T-cell reconstitution after alpha-beta-depleted transplantation in children. CDR3 length equals 12 residues. With V trimmed by 8 bases and J by 3 bases, 4 bases remained unmatched. CDR1 is SEHNR and CDR2 is FQNEAQ in the germline V gene (reference sequence). Worth noting for this clonotype: Its antigen is still unknown.

The authors prepared the TCRbeta library with unique molecular identifiers. TCRdb passed the PCR reads through MiXCR, listing each CDR3 protein once. The sample shows just under 350,000 distinct CDR3 sequences, roughly 17% of them seen only once. Findings of the study overall: Several hundred expanded graft clones reportedly were the source of alpha-beta T cells about two months after transplant. Fresh T-cell production supplied most of the T-cell counts and diversity seen one year after transplant. Surviving thymic progenitors and recipient T cells were the source of high TCRbeta diversity at day 60 in some patients.

The chain recombines TRBV7-9 with TRBJ2-7; 7 bases align to TRBD1. The sequence came from a male patient under 10 years old who had a stem cell transplant for acute lymphoblastic leukemia, so the T cells may come from the graft donor. The sequences come from PBMCs, mostly from graft donor cells, collected 360 days after TCRalphabeta/CD19-depleted stem cell transplant. In DNA, the CDR3 is TGTGCCAGCGAACGGGACAGCTACGAGCAGTACTTC. Translating gives CASERDSYEQYF.